What follows is one TCR beta chain and its context. Its antigen is unknown. No much larger clone is present one base from it, and per-base qualities are unavailable. Peripheral blood CD8+ and CD4+ T cells from healthy donors, Susac syndrome patients and multiple sclerosis patients were profiled by high-throughput TCR beta sequencing. Healthy donors were included as age- and sex-matched controls. Bulk CD8+ and CD4+ T cells were purified magnetically by negative isolation, whereas CD8+ TEMRA cells were enriched by FACS. Blood was collected in EDTA tubes and processed within 24 hours, with PBMCs isolated through density gradient centrifugation. PBMCs intended for TCR sequencing were frozen in liquid nitrogen and were later thawed in a 37 degrees C water bath. A purity of at least 90% was achieved for sorted or isolated CD4+, CD8+ and CD8+ TEMRA cells. The data originate from a study of CD8 T cells in Susac syndrome (dated by TCRdb to between 2019 and 2020). With respect to the entire study: Whether CD8+ T cell activation and differentiation in Susac syndrome was antigen driven was tested using repertoire sequencing.

Results and caveats for the whole study, not just this receptor: The TCR sequencing and HLA analysis was acknowledged to have included a relatively small number of individuals.

From the germline V gene, CDR1 is MDHEN and CDR2 is SYDVKM. Inclusive of the bounding cysteine and phenylalanine, the CDR3 is 13 residues long. The DNA shown is the 39-base CDR3, in frame from base 1. Unmatched junction bases come to 14, with V trimmed by 10 bases and J by 11 bases. RNA was extracted using the RNeasy kit, and roughly 0.5 to 1 ug of the RNA was reverse transcribed with random hexamers. The immunoSEQ multiplex PCR assay, which covers 54 Vbeta and 13 Jbeta segments, was used to amplify TCR beta CDR3 regions. Bias from PCR amplification was corrected by using a synthetic template baseline for primer optimization and for computational correction. The authors' pipeline ran thus. Reads were assigned to V, D and J genes according to IMGT and analyzed in immunoSEQ Analyzer, with only productive sequences retained. Clonality was calculated as one minus the Shannon entropy normalized by log2 of the number of productive unique sequences. For each patient and control, public and private clones were evaluated within the 100 most prevalent clones. Clones were defined as Susac-specific if absent from the healthy and MS cohorts, from roughly 1,100 published viral clones and from other ImmuneACCESS disease sequences. The raw public reads went through TCRdb reprocessing: fastp at Q25, MiXCR clone calling, in-frame beta chains kept. Every CDR3 protein is listed once, alongside the most common genes and DNA of its rows. The V and J calls come from TCRdb's annotation, not from the publication. This sample comprises around 130,000 distinct CDR3 sequences, about 96% of them detected only once. The ten largest clonotypes hold roughly 0.13% of the sample.

The receptor chain draws on TRBV28 and TRBJ1-5; the central 7 bases match TRBD1. Sequenced: CD4+ T cells from PBMCs. The clonotype comes from a human donor in good health. The nucleotide sequence reads as follows: TGTGCCACCAGGGGGGGAGCGCTCGTGTCCCAGCATTTT. Translated, this is CATRGGALVSQHF.